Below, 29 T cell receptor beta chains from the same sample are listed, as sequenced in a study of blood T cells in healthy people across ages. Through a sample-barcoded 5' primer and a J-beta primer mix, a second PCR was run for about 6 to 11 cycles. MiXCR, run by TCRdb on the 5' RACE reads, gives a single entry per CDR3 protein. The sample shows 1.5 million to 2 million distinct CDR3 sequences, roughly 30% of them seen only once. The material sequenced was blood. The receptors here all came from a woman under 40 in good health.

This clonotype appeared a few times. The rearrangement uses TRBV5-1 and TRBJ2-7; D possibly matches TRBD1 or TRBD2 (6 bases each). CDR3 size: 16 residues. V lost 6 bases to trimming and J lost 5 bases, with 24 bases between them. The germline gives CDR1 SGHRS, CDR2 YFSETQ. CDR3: CASTLKGGSRSDEQYF. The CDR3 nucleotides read TGCGCCAGCACCCTAAAGGGGGGCTCAAGAAGCGACGAGCAGTACTTC.

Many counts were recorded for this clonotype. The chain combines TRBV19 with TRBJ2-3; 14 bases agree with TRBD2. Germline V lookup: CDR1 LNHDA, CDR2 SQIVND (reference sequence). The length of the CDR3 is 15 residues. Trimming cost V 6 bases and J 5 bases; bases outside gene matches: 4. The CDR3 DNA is TGTGCCAGTAGCCCAGGACTAGCGGGGGGAGATACGCAGTATTTT. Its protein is CASSPGLAGGDTQYF.

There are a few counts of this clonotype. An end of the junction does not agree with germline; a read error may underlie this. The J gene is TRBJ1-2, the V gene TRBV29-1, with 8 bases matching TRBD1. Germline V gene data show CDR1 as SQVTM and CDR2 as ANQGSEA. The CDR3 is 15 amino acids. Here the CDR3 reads CSAEDRGTGSHGYTF. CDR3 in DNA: TGCAGCGCTGAAGATCGCGGGACAGGATCTCATGGCTACACCTTC.

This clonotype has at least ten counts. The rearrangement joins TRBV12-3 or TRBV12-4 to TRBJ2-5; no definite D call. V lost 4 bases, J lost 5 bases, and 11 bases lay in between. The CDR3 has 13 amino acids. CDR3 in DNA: TGTGCCAGCAGTTATGGGATGTGGGAGACCCAGTACTTC. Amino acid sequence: CASSYGMWETQYF.

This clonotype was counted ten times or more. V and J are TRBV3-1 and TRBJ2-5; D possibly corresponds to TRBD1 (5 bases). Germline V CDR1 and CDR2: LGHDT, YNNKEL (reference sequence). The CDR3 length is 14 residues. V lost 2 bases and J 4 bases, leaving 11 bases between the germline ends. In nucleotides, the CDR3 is TGTGCCAGCAGCCAACAGGGATTCGGAGAGACCCAGTACTTC. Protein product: CASSQQGFGETQYF.

For the CDR3, the DNA is TGTGCCTGGACTGTGGGGCAGGGTTTGGATACGCAGTATTTT. Translation gives CAWTVGQGLDTQYF. This chain connects TRBV30 to TRBJ2-3; D perhaps matches TRBD1 (5 bases). CDR3 length: 14 residues. V gave up 4 bases and J gave up 6 bases, with 17 bases separating them. Germline CDR1 and CDR2: GTSNPN and SVGIG (reference sequence).

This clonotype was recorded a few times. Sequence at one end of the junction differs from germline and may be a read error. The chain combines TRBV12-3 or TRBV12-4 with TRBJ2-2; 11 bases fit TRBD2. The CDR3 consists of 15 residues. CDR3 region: CAGSLAGGPTGELFF. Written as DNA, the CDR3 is TGTGCCGGCAGCCTAGCGGGGGGACCCACCGGGGAGCTGTTTTTT.

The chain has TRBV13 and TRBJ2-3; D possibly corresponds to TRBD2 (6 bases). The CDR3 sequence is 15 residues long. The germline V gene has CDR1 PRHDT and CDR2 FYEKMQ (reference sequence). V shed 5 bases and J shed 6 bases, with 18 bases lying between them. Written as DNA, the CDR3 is TGTGCCAGCAGCCCGGGGAGGACGGGATCGGATACGCAGTATTTT. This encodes CASSPGRTGSDTQYF. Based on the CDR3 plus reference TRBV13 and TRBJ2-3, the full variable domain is AAGVIQSPRHLIKEKRETATLKCYPIPRHDTVYWYQQGPGQDPQFLISFYEKMQSDKGSIPDRFSAQQFSDYHSELNMSSLELGDSALYFCASSPGRTGSDTQYFGPGTRLTVL.

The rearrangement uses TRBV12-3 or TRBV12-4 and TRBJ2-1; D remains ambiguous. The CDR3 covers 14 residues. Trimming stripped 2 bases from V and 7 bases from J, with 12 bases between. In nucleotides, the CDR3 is TGTGCCAGCAGTTTAACCCCATCCAGGAATGAGCAGTTCTTC. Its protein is CASSLTPSRNEQFF.

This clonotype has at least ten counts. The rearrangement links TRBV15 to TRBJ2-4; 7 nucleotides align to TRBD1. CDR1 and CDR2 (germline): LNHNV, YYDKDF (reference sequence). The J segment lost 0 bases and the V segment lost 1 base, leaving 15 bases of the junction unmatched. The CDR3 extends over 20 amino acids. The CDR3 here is CATSRGLSGQLSSAKNIQYF. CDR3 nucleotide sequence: TGTGCCACCAGCAGAGGGTTATCGGGACAGCTTTCCTCAGCCAAAAACATTCAGTACTTC.

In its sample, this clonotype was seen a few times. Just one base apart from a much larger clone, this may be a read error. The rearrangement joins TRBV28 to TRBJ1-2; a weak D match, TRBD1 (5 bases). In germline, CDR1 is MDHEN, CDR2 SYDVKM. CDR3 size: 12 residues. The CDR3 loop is CAGSFMGVGYTF. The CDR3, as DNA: TGTGCCGGCAGTTTTATGGGGGTTGGCTACACCTTC.

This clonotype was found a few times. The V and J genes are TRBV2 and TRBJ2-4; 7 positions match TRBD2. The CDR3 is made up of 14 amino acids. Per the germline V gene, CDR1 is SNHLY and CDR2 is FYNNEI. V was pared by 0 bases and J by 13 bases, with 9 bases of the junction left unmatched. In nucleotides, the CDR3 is TGTGCCAGCAGTGAAGCCGGGACTACAAAGGAGCAGTACTTC. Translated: CASSEAGTTKEQYF.

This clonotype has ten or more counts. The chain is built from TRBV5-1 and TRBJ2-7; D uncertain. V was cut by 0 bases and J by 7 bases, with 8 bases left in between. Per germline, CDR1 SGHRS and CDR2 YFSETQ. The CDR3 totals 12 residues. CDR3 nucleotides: TGCGCCAGCAGCTTGGAGGGCATGGAGCAGTACTTC. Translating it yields CASSLEGMEQYF.

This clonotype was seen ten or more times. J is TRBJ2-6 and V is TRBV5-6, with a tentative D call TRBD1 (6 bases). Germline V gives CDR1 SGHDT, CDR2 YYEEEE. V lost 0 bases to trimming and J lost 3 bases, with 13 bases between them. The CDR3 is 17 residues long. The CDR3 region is CASSLGKQGFGANVLTF. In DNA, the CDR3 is TGTGCCAGCAGCTTGGGGAAACAGGGATTTGGGGCCAACGTCCTGACTTTC.

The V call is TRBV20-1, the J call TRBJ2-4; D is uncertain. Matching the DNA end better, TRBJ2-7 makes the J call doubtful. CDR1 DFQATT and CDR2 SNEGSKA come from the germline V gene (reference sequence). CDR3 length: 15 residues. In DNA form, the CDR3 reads TGCAGTGCTAGGGATATCGGACGGAGTAGGAACGAGCAGTACTTC. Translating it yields CSARDIGRSRNEQYF.

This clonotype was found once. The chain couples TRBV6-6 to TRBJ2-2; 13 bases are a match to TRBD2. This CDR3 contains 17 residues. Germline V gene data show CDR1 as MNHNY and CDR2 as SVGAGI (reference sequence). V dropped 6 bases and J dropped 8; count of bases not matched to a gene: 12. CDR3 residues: CASSYMPGLAGRGELFF. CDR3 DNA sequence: TGTGCCAGCAGCTATATGCCGGGACTAGCGGGAAGGGGGGAGCTGTTTTTT.

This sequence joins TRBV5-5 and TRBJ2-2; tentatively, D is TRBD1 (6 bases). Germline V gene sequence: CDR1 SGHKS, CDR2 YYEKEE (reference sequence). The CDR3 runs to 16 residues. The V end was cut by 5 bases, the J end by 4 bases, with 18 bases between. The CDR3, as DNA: TGTGCCAGCAGGTACTTTGGACAGATAAGCACCGGGGAGCTGTTTTTT. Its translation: CASRYFGQISTGELFF.

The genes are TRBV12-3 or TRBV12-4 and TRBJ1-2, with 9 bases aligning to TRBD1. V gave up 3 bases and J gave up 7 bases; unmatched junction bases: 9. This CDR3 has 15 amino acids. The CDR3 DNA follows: TGTGCCAGCAGTTTGGAGGTACAGGGGGCGAGTGGCTACACCTTC. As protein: CASSLEVQGASGYTF.

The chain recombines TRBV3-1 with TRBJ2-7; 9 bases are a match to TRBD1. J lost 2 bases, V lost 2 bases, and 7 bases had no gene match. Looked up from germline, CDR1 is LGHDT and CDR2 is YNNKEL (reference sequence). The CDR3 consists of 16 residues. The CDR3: CASSQRQGQGTYEQYF. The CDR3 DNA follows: TGTGCCAGCAGCCAAAGGCAAGGACAGGGGACCTACGAGCAGTACTTC.

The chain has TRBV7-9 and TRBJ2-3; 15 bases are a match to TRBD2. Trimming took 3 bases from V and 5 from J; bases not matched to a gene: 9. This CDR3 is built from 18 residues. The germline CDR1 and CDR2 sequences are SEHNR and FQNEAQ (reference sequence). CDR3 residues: CASSFQPGLAGGRDTQYF. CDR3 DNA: TGTGCCAGCAGCTTCCAGCCGGGACTAGCGGGGGGTAGAGATACGCAGTATTTT. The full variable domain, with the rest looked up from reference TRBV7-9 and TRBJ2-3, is DTGVSQNPRHKITKRGQNVTFRCDPISEHNRLYWYRQTLGQGPEFLTYFQNEAQLEKSRLLSDRFSAERPKGSFSTLEIQRTEQGDSAMYLCASSFQPGLAGGRDTQYFGPGTRLTVL.

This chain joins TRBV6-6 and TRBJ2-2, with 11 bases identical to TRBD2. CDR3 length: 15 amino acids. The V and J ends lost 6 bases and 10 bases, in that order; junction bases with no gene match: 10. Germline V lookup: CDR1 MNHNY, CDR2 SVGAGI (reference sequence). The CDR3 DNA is TGTGCCAGCAGCTCTAGCGGGGGGTCGGCGGAGGAGCTGTTTTTT. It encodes CASSSSGGSAEELFF.

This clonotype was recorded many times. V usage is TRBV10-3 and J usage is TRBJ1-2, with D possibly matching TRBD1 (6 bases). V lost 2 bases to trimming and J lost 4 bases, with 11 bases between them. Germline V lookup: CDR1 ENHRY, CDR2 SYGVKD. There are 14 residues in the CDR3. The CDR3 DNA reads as TGTGCCATCAGTGAGCAGGGGCTTATCTATGGCTACACCTTC. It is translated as CAISEQGLIYGYTF.

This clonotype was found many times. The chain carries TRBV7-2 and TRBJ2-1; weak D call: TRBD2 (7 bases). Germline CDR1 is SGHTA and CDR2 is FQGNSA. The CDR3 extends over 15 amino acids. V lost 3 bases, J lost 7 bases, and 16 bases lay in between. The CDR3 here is CASSFLGGLGNEQFF. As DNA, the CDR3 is TGTGCCAGCAGCTTCTTGGGGGGGCTGGGAAATGAGCAGTTCTTC.

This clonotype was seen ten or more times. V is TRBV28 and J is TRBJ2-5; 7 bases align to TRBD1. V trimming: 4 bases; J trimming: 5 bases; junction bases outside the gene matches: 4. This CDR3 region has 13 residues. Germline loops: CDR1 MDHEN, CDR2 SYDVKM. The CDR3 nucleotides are TGTGCCAGCAGTTCCGGGACAGTGGAGACCCAGTACTTC. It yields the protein CASSSGTVETQYF.

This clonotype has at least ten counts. The CDR3 sequence: CAIRGASSGEQYF. The DNA of the CDR3 is TGTGCCATCAGGGGGGCGAGCTCCGGAGAGCAGTACTTC. J is TRBJ2-7 and V is TRBV10-3; D is perhaps TRBD1 (6 bases). V gave up 6 bases and J gave up 7 bases, with 16 bases separating them. Germline CDR1 ENHRY, CDR2 SYGVKD. CDR3 length: 13 residues.

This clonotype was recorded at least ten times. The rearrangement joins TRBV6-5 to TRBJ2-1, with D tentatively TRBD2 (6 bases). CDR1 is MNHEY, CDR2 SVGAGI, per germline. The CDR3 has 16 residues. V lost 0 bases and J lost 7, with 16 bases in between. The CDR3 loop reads CASSYSRKGTLNEQFF. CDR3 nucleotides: TGTGCCAGCAGTTACTCTAGGAAAGGGACTCTTAATGAGCAGTTCTTC.

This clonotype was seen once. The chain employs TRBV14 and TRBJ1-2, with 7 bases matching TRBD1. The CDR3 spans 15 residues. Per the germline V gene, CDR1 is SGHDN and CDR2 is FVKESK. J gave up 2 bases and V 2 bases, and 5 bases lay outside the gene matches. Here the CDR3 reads CASSQMSRGNYGYTF. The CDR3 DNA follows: TGTGCCAGCAGCCAAATGTCCAGGGGGAACTATGGCTACACCTTC.

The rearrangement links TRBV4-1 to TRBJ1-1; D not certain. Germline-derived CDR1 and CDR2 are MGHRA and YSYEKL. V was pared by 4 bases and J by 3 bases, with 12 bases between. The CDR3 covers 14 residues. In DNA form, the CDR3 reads TGCGCCAGCAGCCTGTCTACGTGGGACACTGAAGCTTTCTTT. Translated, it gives CASSLSTWDTEAFF.

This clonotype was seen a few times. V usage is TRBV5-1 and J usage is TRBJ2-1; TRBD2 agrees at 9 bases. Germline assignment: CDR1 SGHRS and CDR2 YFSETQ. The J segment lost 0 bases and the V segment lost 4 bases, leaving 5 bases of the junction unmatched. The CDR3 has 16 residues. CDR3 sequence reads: CASSTLAGVSYNEQFF. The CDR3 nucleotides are TGCGCCAGCAGCACCTTAGCGGGAGTCTCCTACAATGAGCAGTTCTTC. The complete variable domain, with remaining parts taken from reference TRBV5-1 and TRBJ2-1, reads KAGVTQTPRYLIKTRGQQVTLSCSPISGHRSVSWYQQTPGQGLQFLFEYFSETQRNKGNFPGRFSGRQFSNSRSEMNVSTLELGDSALYLCASSTLAGVSYNEQFFGPGTRLTVL.